The entry that follows covers one TCR beta chain sequence. Its antigen is undetermined. As for treatment: roughly 18 received Ad26.COV2.S at low or high dose, single or two shots; several received placebo; per-sample allocation not given. Sampling was done on day 63 after the first vaccine or placebo injection. The method was immunoSEQ multiplex PCR; TCRdb's version includes in-frame clones alone and lacks a portion of them. The profile shows some 340,000 clones, 85% of them singletons. This sample stems from a study of Ad26.COV2.S vaccination and SARS-CoV-2 variants. On the study more broadly: Once, or twice with 56 days between doses, Ad26.COV2.S was given intramuscularly. Notes on the study in general: Recipients of either vaccine or placebo displayed similar breadth of non-spike TCRs. Total T cell responses were possibly underestimated by TCR breadth and depth analyses. Spike-specific TCR breadth was greater in vaccine than placebo recipients.

Trimming removed 6 bases from V and 5 bases from J; junction bases left unmatched: 8. The CDR3 has 15 residues. Germline CDR1 is MNHEY and CDR2 is SVGAGI. The V and J genes are TRBV6-5 and TRBJ1-5; 9 nucleotides line up with TRBD1. Sample: peripheral blood, taken in a trial of Ad26.COV2.S vaccine versus placebo. The receptor was derived from a person aged 18-65 years who received the Ad26.COV2.S COVID-19 vaccine or a placebo. The CDR3 loop is CASRQQGASYQPQHF. Written as DNA, the CDR3 is TGTGCCAGCAGACAACAGGGGGCCAGTTATCAGCCCCAGCATTTT.